This is a list of T cell receptor beta chains from one sample in a study of blood T cell repertoires in COVID-19. Clones were read by immunoSEQ multiplex PCR, and TCRdb kept only the in-frame ones, dropping some. Of about 250,000 clones in the sample, 89% were seen once. Sequenced sample: peripheral blood. These receptors originate from a middle-aged woman who had recovered from COVID-19. The CDR3 runs from the conserved cysteine through the conserved F or W. Each record gives: J gene, D gene, V gene, clone size, CDR3 DNA, CDR3 protein. A D gene is named only where the DNA matches it firmly. Some rows have no size entry. The others give once, few or many, or a class for an expanded clone.

>TRBJ1-6|TRBD1|TRBV6-5|NA
TGTGCCAGCAGTCATCCGGGACAGCAAACACCCCTCCACTTT
CASSHPGQQTPLHF
>TRBJ1-2|NA|TRBV12-3/TRBV12-4|NA
TGTGCCAGCAGTAGCGGACACTATGGCTACACCTTC
CASSSGHYGYTF
>TRBJ1-1|NA|TRBV19|NA
TGTGCCAGTAGTATTCTCCCGGGGTTAATGAACACTGAAGCTTTCTTT
CASSILPGLMNTEAFF
>TRBJ2-7|NA|TRBV10-3|NA
TGTGCCATCAGTGAGCCCGACAGGCGGAGCTCCTACGAGCAGTACTTC
CAISEPDRRSSYEQYF
>TRBJ2-2|TRBD2|TRBV7-3|few
TGTGCCAGCAGCTTAACGGGACAGCGGGGGGACACCGGGGAGCTGTTTTTT
CASSLTGQRGDTGELFF
>TRBJ1-4|NA|TRBV6-5|NA
TGTGCCAGCAGTTACTCGAGACAGAGAAATGAAAAACTGTTTTTT
CASSYSRQRNEKLFF
>TRBJ1-2|NA|TRBV3-1/TRBV3-2|NA
TGTGCCAGCAGCCAAGAGGGCAGTAATAACTATGGCTACACCTTC
CASSQEGSNNYGYTF
>TRBJ2-2|TRBD1|TRBV27|few
TGTGCCAGCAGCCAAGACTCGGGACAGGGGTCCGGGGAGCTGTTTTTT
CASSQDSGQGSGELFF
>TRBJ1-2|NA|TRBV19|NA
TGTGCCAGTAGTACTCAGGGTGGCTACACCTTC
CASSTQGGYTF
>TRBJ1-5|NA|TRBV19|NA
TGTGCCAGTAGTATCCTTGCGGGGGCCGGCAATCAGCCCCAGCATTTT
CASSILAGAGNQPQHF
>TRBJ1-4|TRBD1|TRBV5-4|once
TGTGCCAGCAGCCAGGGACAGGGTAATGAAAAACTGTTTTTT
CASSQGQGNEKLFF
>TRBJ1-2|TRBD1|TRBV9|NA
TGTGCCAGCAAGAGGGGGACAGGGGCAGACTATGGCTACACCTTC
CASKRGTGADYGYTF
>TRBJ1-6|NA|TRBV15|NA
TGTGCCACCAGCAGAGATAGATCTTCACCCCTCCACTTT
CATSRDRSSPLHF
>TRBJ1-4|NA|TRBV7-8|NA
TGTGCCAGCAGCTTGTACGGGGAATCCGGTAATGAAAAACTGTTTTTT
CASSLYGESGNEKLFF
>TRBJ1-1|NA|TRBV11-3|NA
TGTGCCAGCAGCTTAGAGGGAGGGACGAACACTGAAGCTTTCTTT
CASSLEGGTNTEAFF